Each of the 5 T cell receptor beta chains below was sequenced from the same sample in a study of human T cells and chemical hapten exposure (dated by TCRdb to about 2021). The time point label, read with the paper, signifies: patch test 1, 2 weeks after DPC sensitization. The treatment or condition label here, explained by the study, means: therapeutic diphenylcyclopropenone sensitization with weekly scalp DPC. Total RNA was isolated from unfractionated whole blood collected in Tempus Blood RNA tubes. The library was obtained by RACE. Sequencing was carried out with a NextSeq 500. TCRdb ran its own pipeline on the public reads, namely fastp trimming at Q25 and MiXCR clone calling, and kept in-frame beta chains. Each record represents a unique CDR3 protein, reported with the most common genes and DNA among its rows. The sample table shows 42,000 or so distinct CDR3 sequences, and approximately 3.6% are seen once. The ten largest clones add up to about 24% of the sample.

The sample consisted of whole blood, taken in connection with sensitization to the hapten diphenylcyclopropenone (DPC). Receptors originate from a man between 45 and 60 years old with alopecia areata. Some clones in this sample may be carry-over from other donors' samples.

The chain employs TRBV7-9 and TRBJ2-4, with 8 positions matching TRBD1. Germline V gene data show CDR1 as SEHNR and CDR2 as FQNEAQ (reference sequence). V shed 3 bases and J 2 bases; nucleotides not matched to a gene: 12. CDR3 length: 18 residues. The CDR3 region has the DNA TGTGCCAGCAGCTTCAGTATTACAGGGGGAAACACCAAAAACATTCAGTACTTC. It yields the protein CASSFSITGGNTKNIQYF. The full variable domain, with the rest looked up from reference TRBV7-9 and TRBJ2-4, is DTGVSQNPRHKITKRGQNVTFRCDPISEHNRLYWYRQTLGQGPEFLTYFQNEAQLEKSRLLSDRFSAERPKGSFSTLEIQRTEQGDSAMYLCASSFSITGGNTKNIQYFGAGTRLSVL.

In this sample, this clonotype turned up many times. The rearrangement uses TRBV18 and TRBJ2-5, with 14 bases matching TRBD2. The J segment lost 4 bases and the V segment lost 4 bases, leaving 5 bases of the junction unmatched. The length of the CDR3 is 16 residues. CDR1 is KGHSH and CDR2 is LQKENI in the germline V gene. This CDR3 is CASSHSGLAGGETQYF. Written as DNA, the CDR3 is TGTGCCAGCTCACATTCAGGACTAGCGGGAGGAGAGACCCAGTACTTC.

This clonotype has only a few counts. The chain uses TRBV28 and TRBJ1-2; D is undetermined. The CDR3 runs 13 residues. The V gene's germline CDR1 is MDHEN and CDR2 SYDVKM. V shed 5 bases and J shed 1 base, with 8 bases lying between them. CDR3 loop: CASSHSHNYGYTF. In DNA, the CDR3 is TGTGCCAGCAGTCACAGCCATAACTATGGCTACACCTTC.

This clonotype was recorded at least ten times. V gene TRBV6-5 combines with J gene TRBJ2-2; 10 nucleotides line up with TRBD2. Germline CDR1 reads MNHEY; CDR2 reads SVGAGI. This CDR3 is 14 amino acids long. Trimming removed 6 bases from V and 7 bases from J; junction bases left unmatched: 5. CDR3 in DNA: TGTGCCAGCAGGAAAGCGGGAGGGGACGGGGAGCTGTTTTTT. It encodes CASRKAGGDGELFF.

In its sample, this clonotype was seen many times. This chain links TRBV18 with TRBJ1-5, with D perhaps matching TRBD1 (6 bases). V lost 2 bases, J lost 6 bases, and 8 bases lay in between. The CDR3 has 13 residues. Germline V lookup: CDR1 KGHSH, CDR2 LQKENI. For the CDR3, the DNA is TGTGCCAGCTCACCAGCAGGGGTTCAGCCCCAGCATTTT. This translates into CASSPAGVQPQHF. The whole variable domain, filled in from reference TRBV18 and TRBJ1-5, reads NAGVMQNPRHLVRRRGQEARLRCSPMKGHSHVYWYRQLPEEGLKFMVYLQKENIIDESGMPKERFSAEFPKEGPSILRIQQVVRGDSAAYFCASSPAGVQPQHFGDGTRLSIL.